A selection of T cell receptor beta chains follows, all from one sample in a study of blood T cell repertoires in COVID-19. Clones were sequenced by immunoSEQ multiplex PCR, and TCRdb holds only the in-frame ones, with some missing. This repertoire shows 370,000 or so clones, around 87% found once; its top ten account for 1.3%. Specimen: PBMCs or T cells enriched from blood (not recorded which). The receptors stem from a man younger than 40 who had recovered from COVID-19. Each CDR3 is given with its conserved first and last residue. The D gene is left open where the match is weak. Expanded clones get a size class; other rows say once, few or many, or leave the size out.

. TRBJ1-1 TRBV6-4 . TGTGCCAGCAGTTATTTCAGGGGCACTGAAGCTTTCTTT CASSYFRGTEAFF
TRBD1 TRBJ1-6 TRBV10-2 few TGCGCCAGCAGTGAGGGACAGGGGGGCTTTTCACCCCTCCACTTT CASSEGQGGFSPLHF
TRBD1 TRBJ2-1 TRBV29-1 . TGCAGCGTTGCCCCCGGGGACAGGGTAGGACACAATGAGCAGTTCTTC CSVAPGDRVGHNEQFF
. TRBJ1-6 TRBV4-1 few TGCGCCAGCAGCCTGGAGACAGATAATTCACCCCTCCACTTT CASSLETDNSPLHF
TRBD2 TRBJ2-3 TRBV10-1 . TGCGCCAGCAGTGAGTCGACTAGCGGGGGATTCACAGATACGCAGTATTTT CASSESTSGGFTDTQYF
TRBD1 TRBJ1-2 TRBV19 . TGTGCCAGTAGTAAGGGACAGGGGACCCAATATGGCTACACCTTC CASSKGQGTQYGYTF
TRBD2 TRBJ2-7 TRBV5-1 . TGCGCCAGCAGCTTGGATACGGGGGGCTCCTACGAGCAGTACTTC CASSLDTGGSYEQYF
. TRBJ1-3 TRBV7-9 . TGTGCCAGCAGCTTACAAAGCATCGGAAACACCATATATTTT CASSLQSIGNTIYF
TRBD2 TRBJ2-5 TRBV7-2 . TGTGCCAGCAGCTCTCGATCGGGGGGAGAGACCCAGTACTTC CASSSRSGGETQYF
. TRBJ2-3 TRBV4-2 . TGTGCCAGCAGCCAGTCCCGCGGGGGCCACACAGATACGCAGTATTTT CASSQSRGGHTDTQYF
TRBD2 TRBJ2-7 TRBV28 . TGTGCCAGCAGTGGGGGGTCTGTGGGACTAGCCGAGCAGTACTTC CASSGGSVGLAEQYF
TRBD2 TRBJ2-5 TRBV5-5 once TGTGCCAGCAGCTTGCCGGGACTAGCGGGGGGAGTCCAAGAGACCCAGTACTTC CASSLPGLAGGVQETQYF
. TRBJ1-3 TRBV27 . TGTGCCAGCCAGGGAGGAAACACCATATATTTT CASQGGNTIYF
TRBD2 TRBJ2-1 TRBV18 . TGTGCCAGCTCACCGACGACTAGCGGTGAGCAGTTCTTC CASSPTTSGEQFF
. TRBJ2-2 TRBV18 . TGTGCCAGCTCTCCGTACATGGCCGCCGGGGAGCTGTTTTTT CASSPYMAAGELFF
. TRBJ1-1 TRBV3-1/TRBV3-2 . TGTGCCAGCAGCCAAGCCCAGGACAGGAACACTGAAGCTTTCTTT CASSQAQDRNTEAFF
. TRBJ2-2 TRBV12-2 . TGTGCAAGTCGCTTAGACGGGGGGCCACGAGACACCGGGGAGCTGTTTTTT CASRLDGGPRDTGELFF
. TRBJ1-1 TRBV28 . TGTGCCAGCAGTTTGAGGAGTGAAGCTTTCTTT CASSLRSEAFF
. TRBJ1-6 TRBV9 . TGTGCCAGCAGCGTAAGGGCAGGGGAAAATTCACCCCTCCACTTT CASSVRAGENSPLHF
. TRBJ1-5 TRBV7-9 . TGTGCCAGCAGCCAAGACTTGGGGGCCCAGCCCCAGCATTTT CASSQDLGAQPQHF
. TRBJ2-1 TRBV4-1 once TGCGCCAGCAGCCAAGTGTTCCTCAATGAGCAGTTCTTC CASSQVFLNEQFF
. TRBJ1-2 TRBV29-1 . TGCAGCGTTGAGAAGGACAGCTATGGCTACACCTTC CSVEKDSYGYTF
TRBD2 TRBJ2-3 TRBV5-1 . TGCGCCAGCAGCTGGAGGCTAGCGGGGGACTCCACAGATACGCAGTATTTT CASSWRLAGDSTDTQYF
TRBD1 TRBJ2-6 TRBV29-1 . TGCAGCGTTCGGCAGGGGGTCTCTGGGGCCAACGTCCTGACTTTC CSVRQGVSGANVLTF
. TRBJ1-1 TRBV19 . TGTGCCAGTAGTCCTACCTTCCGCGTGAACACTGAAGCTTTCTTT CASSPTFRVNTEAFF
TRBD1 TRBJ1-1 TRBV7-2 few TGTGCCAGCAGCCCCCGGACAGGGAAAGGCACTGGGGAAGCTTTCTTT CASSPRTGKGTGEAFF
. TRBJ2-7 TRBV19 . TGTGCCAGTAGCGGGGGGCTAAGCTACGAGCAGTACTTC CASSGGLSYEQYF
. TRBJ1-2 TRBV6-5 . TGTGCCAGCAGTTTCCTACATGGCTACACCTTC CASSFLHGYTF
. TRBJ2-7 TRBV30 . TGTGCCTGGAGCCGACACCCCTACGAGCAGTACTTC CAWSRHPYEQYF
TRBD1 TRBJ1-2 TRBV6-5 . TGTGCCAGCAGTTACCTGACAACAGGGGGCTATGGCTACACCTTC CASSYLTTGGYGYTF
. TRBJ2-3 TRBV19 . TGTGCCAGTAGAATGATGAGTCCGAGCACAGATACGCAGTATTTT CASRMMSPSTDTQYF
. TRBJ1-1 TRBV19 . TGTGCCAGTAGTATACTGGGAGCTCGGCCCATGAACACTGAAGCTTTCTTT CASSILGARPMNTEAFF
. TRBJ1-4 TRBV10-3 once TGTGCCATCAGTGACGGGGGATCAAATGAAAAACTGTTTTTT CAISDGGSNEKLFF
TRBD1 TRBJ2-2 TRBV20-1 . TGCAGTGCTAGTGGGACAGGGGGTACCGGGGAGCTGTTTTTT CSASGTGGTGELFF
. TRBJ1-2 TRBV7-2 . TGTGCCAGCAGCTCAGCGAGGGTTTTGCGCCTGTATGGCTACACCTTC CASSSARVLRLYGYTF
. TRBJ1-5 TRBV25-1 . TGTGCCAGCAGTGGCCAAGCGGATCAGCCCCAGCATTTT CASSGQADQPQHF
TRBD1 TRBJ2-5 TRBV18 few TGTGCCAGCTCACCACGCCCGGGACAGTTGGAGACCCAGTACTTC CASSPRPGQLETQYF
TRBD2 TRBJ2-5 TRBV5-1 . TGCGCCAGCAGCACGGGACTAGATCTACTAGTAGGAGAGACCCAGTACTTC CASSTGLDLLVGETQYF
TRBD2 TRBJ2-7 TRBV7-8 . TGTGCCAGCACCCTACTAGCGGGGGATCTCTACGAGCAGTACTTC CASTLLAGDLYEQYF
TRBD1 TRBJ1-2 TRBV5-3 . TGTGCCAGAATCTATGGGACCCCTTCTCGGGACAGGAGCTTTAATGGCTACACCTTC CARIYGTPSRDRSFNGYTF
TRBD2 TRBJ2-5 TRBV7-3 . TGTGCCAGCAGCGCGAGCGGGGGGGTGCAAGAGACCCAGTACTTC CASSASGGVQETQYF
. TRBJ2-5 TRBV2 . TGTGCCAGCAGTGAAGATGAGGGGGGAGGGGAGACCCAGTACTTC CASSEDEGGGETQYF